This paragraph covers one T cell receptor (beta chain) sequence. The data originate from a study of T cell changes during pregnancy in multiple sclerosis. Looked up from germline, CDR1 is KGHSH and CDR2 is LQKENI. The V end was cut by 2 bases, the J end by 2 bases, with 10 bases between. This CDR3 region has 15 residues. Assay used: immunoSEQ multiplex PCR; TCRdb lists only in-frame clones, some missing. The profile shows around 57,000 clones, about nine tenths of them singletons. The receptor's source is a female donor in good health, enrolled as a control in a pregnancy study. Specimen: CD4+ T cells from peripheral blood mononuclear cells, collected after pregnancy. The rearrangement joins TRBV18 to TRBJ1-5, with D uncertain. CDR3 sequence reads: CASSPEKNRNQPQHF. The CDR3 region has the DNA TGTGCCAGCTCACCAGAGAAGAACCGCAATCAGCCCCAGCATTTT.